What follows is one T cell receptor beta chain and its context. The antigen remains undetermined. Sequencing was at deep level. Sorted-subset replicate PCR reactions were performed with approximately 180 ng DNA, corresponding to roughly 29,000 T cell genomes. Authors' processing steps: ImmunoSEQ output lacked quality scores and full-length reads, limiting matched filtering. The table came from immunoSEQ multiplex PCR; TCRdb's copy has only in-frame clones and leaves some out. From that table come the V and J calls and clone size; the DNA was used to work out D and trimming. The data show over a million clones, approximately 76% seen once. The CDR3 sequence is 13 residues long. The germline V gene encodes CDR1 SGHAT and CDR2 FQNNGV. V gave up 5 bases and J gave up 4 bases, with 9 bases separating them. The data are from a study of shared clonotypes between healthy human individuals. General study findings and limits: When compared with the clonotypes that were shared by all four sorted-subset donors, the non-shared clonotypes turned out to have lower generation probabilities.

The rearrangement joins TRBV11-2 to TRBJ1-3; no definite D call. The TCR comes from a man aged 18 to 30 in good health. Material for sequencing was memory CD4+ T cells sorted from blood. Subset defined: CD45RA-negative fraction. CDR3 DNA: TGTGCCAGCAGCGTTTTCCCCGGAAACACCATATATTTT. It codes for CASSVFPGNTIYF.